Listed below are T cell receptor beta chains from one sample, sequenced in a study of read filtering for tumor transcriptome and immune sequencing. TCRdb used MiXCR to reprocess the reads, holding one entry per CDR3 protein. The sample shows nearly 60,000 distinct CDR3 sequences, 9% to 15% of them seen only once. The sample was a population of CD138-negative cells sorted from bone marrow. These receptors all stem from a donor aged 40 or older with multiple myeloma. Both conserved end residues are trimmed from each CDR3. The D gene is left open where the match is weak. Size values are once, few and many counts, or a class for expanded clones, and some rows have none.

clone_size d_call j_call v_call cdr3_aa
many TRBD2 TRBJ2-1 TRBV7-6 ASSLAQGTSGDEQF
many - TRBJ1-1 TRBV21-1 ASSNGAAEAF
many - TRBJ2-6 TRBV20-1 SAKQIPTPNSGANVLT
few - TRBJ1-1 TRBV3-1 ASSHVFSDTQNTEAF
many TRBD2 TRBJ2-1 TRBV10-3 AIKGTSALNEQF
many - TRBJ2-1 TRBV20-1 SARNRDAPVANEQF
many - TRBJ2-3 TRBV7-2 ASMLQGDTQY
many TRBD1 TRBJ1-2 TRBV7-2 ASSPRTGALLDGYT
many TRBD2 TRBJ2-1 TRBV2 ASRSGGANYNEQF
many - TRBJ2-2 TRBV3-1 ASTGQGGSGELF
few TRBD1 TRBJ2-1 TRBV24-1 ATSGTGRLNEQF
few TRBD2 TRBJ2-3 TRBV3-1 ASSQASGGNTDTQY
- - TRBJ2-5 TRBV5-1 ASSLGDVVVQETQY
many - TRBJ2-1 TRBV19 ASNSPSVSNEQF
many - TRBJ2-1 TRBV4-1 ASSPGVRSYNEQF
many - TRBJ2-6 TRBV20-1 SALPRDGANVLT
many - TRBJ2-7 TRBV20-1 SARDRGAKYEQY
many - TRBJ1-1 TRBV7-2 ASLGQWNTEAF
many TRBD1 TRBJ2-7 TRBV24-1 ATSDCWSRGLTYEQY
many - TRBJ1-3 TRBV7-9 ASSLSLANTIY
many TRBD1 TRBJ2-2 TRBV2 ASRRRQGTGELF
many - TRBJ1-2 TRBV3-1 ASSQDYAGAQGYT
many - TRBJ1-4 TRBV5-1 ASSLDGKRAEKLF